This entry features one TCR beta chain sequence. This entry is derived from a study of blood T cell repertoires in COVID-19. Across the study: Samples taken during acute and convalescent COVID-19 were collected in the United States, Italy and Spain. The analysed material was cDNA or gDNA that came from T cells, B-cell-depleted T cells, or PBMCs.

CDR3 length: 13 amino acids. Trimming shortened V by 10 bases and J by 4 bases, and 13 bases separated the two germline ends. CDR1 SGHTA and CDR2 FQGNSA come from the germline V gene. Generated by immunoSEQ multiplex PCR, the TCRdb table keeps only in-frame clones and is missing some. The sample shows just under 350,000 clones, over 70% of them seen only once. What was sequenced was peripheral blood. The clonotype was recovered from a woman aged 50 to 65 with COVID-19, enrolled during active disease. The chain joins TRBV7-2 to TRBJ2-2; possible D gene TRBD2, 6 bases. The CDR3 loop is CATGGAITGELFF. In DNA form, the CDR3 reads TGTGCCACCGGCGGGGCCATCACCGGGGAGCTGTTTTTT.